This T cell receptor (beta chain) is from a study of T-cell memory formation after mild COVID-19. Study-wide background: TCR clusters were largely donor specific. Study-level results: There was a balanced CD4/CD8 profile in clones contracting day 15 to 85, and later expanders leaned CD4+. Memory cells collected pre-infection included some clones that later responded, suggesting cross-reactive memory joined.

There are a few counts of this clonotype. Its antigen remains unknown. TCRdb used MiXCR to reprocess the 5' RACE reads, holding one entry per CDR3 protein. The table lists roughly 280,000 distinct CDR3 sequences, roughly 17% of them singletons. This clonotype originated in a man between 18 and 29 years old who had mild COVID-19 (a few samples of this study predate the infection). Cell type and time point are not known. Sequenced sample: PBMCs or a T cell subset sorted from them (not recorded which).

The CDR3 region is CASSKLRSGIYNSPLHF. In nucleotides, the CDR3 is TGTGCCAGCAGCAAATTGCGGTCAGGAATCTATAATTCACCCCTCCACTTT. The chain joins TRBV21-1 to TRBJ1-6. TRBV21-1 is a known pseudogene. The CDR3 runs to 17 residues.